The rows below give T cell receptor beta chains drawn from one sample of a study of T cell changes during pregnancy in multiple sclerosis. The repertoire was sequenced with immunoSEQ multiplex PCR; TCRdb's copy has only in-frame clones and lacks some. The profile shows 50,000 to 60,000 clones, about 87% of them singletons. The sample consisted of CD4+ T cells from peripheral blood mononuclear cells, taken in the first trimester of pregnancy. Receptors were obtained from a female donor with multiple sclerosis, enrolled in a pregnancy study. The CDR3 runs from the conserved cysteine through the conserved F or W. D genes are given only for firm matches.

TRBV10-3	TRBD2	CASATGLARHEQYF
TRBV28	NA	CASSVRGSTQYF
TRBV29-1	NA	CSVARAPNQPQHF
TRBV11-3	TRBD1	CASSYRDRNTEAFF
TRBV27	NA	CASSLGQRYGYTF
TRBV4-3	NA	CASSQDRNTEAFF
TRBV7-9	NA	CASSYVGGGYTF
TRBV6-6	TRBD1	CASSRGQGRTGEQYF
TRBV7-3	NA	CAVPDSQEEETQYF
TRBV7-8	TRBD1	CASSGRGVSSGNTIYF
TRBV14	NA	CASSQERNTEAFF